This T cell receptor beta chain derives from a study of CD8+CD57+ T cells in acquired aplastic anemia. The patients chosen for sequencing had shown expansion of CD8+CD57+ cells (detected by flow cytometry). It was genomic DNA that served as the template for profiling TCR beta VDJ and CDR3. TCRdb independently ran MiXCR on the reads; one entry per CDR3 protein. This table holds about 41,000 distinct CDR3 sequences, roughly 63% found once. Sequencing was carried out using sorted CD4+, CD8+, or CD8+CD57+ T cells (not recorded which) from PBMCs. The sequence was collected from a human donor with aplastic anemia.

CDR3 coding DNA: TGCAGTGCTGGGGCGACAGGAATTACCTACGAGCAGTACTTC. Amino acid sequence: CSAGATGITYEQYF. The chain employs TRBV20-1 and TRBJ2-7, with D maybe TRBD1 (6 bases). Trimming removed 5 bases from V and 2 bases from J, with 16 bases in between. The CDR3 is made up of 14 amino acids. CDR1 and CDR2 (germline): DFQATT, SNEGSKA (reference sequence).